These 16 T cell receptor beta chains were sequenced from one sample in a study of blood T cell repertoires in COVID-19. Produced via immunoSEQ multiplex PCR; TCRdb's table is partial and in-frame only. The table records about 240,000 clones, over 70% of them present only once. The sample was peripheral blood. These TCRs come from a woman aged 80 or older with acute or convalescent COVID-19.

V gene TRBV18 combines with J gene TRBJ1-2, with 8 bases lining up with TRBD1. The CDR3 is 15 amino acids. After removal of 4 bases from V and 7 bases from J, the junction contained 11 bases not matched to a gene. Germline CDR1 and CDR2: KGHSH and LQKENI. This CDR3 reads CASSLSPTGEGGYTF. The CDR3 region has the DNA TGTGCCAGCTCACTGTCCCCGACAGGGGAGGGTGGCTACACCTTC.

This sequence joins TRBV24-1 and TRBJ2-1; 8 bases match TRBD2. J was trimmed by 7 bases and V by 4 bases; bases with no gene match: 11. Germline V gene sequence: CDR1 KGHDR, CDR2 SFDVKD. CDR3 size: 16 residues. CDR3 loop: CATSDPQRGLGNEQFF. In nucleotides, the CDR3 is TGTGCCACCAGTGACCCTCAGCGGGGGCTGGGGAATGAGCAGTTCTTC.

The chain uses TRBV29-1 and TRBJ1-2; 7 bases map to TRBD1. J gave up 2 bases and V 6 bases, and 12 bases lay outside the gene matches. The CDR3 is made up of 15 amino acids. Germline assignment: CDR1 SQVTM and CDR2 ANQGSEA. The CDR3 sequence: CSVPEAGQLNYGYTF. CDR3 nucleotide sequence: TGCAGCGTCCCCGAGGCGGGACAGCTAAACTATGGCTACACCTTC.

This clone was detected once. The chain couples TRBV5-1 to TRBJ2-2, with D possibly matching TRBD2 (5 bases). Trimming cost V 4 bases and J 5 bases, with 9 bases left between them. This CDR3 region has 13 residues. Germline V gives CDR1 SGHRS, CDR2 YFSETQ. The CDR3 protein is CASSEAVTGELFF. CDR3 DNA: TGCGCCAGCAGCGAAGCGGTGACCGGGGAGCTGTTTTTT.

At least ten counts were recorded for this clone. The gene calls are TRBV6-5 and TRBJ2-7; D is ambiguous. CDR1 is MNHEY and CDR2 is SVGAGI in the germline V gene. This CDR3 has 13 amino acids. V lost 7 bases, J lost 0 bases, and 10 bases lay in between. The DNA for the CDR3 is TGTGCCAGCACCCGACACGGCTCCTACGAGCAGTACTTC. The encoded protein is CASTRHGSYEQYF.

This clone was counted a few times. The CDR3 protein is CASSLGGSEQHF. In DNA, the CDR3 is TGTGCCAGCAGTTTGGGTGGTAGCGAACAGCATTTT. The genes are TRBV12-3 or TRBV12-4 and TRBJ1-5; D unresolved. Trimming cost V 3 bases and J 13 bases, with 13 bases left between them. This CDR3 is 12 amino acids long.

This sequence joins TRBV21-1 and TRBJ2-7; the D call of TRBD2 is as the table states it, not checked on the DNA. TRBV21-1 is an annotated pseudogene. The CDR3 contains 15 residues. DNA of the CDR3: TGTGCCAGCAGCTCTGACGAGCGGGAGCGCTACGAGCAGTACTTC. Residues: CASSSDERERYEQYF.

This clone showed up just a few times. The genes are TRBV5-1 and TRBJ1-5; 10 positions agree with TRBD1. Per the germline V gene, CDR1 is SGHRS and CDR2 is YFSETQ. The junction had 3 bases not matched to a gene; V was cut back by 4 bases and J by 2 bases. This CDR3 comprises 15 residues. CDR3 coding DNA: TGCGCCAGCAGCGTAGGGACAGGGGGCAATCAGCCCCAGCATTTT. It specifies CASSVGTGGNQPQHF.

The chain employs TRBV18 and TRBJ1-2; 7 bases map to TRBD1. This CDR3 contains 15 residues. The germline CDR1 and CDR2 sequences are KGHSH and LQKENI. V lost 4 bases and J lost 1; bases outside the gene matches: 6. The DNA of the CDR3 is TGTGCCAGCTCACACGGACAGGTCCTTAACTATGGCTACACCTTC. This encodes CASSHGQVLNYGYTF.

The genes are TRBV5-4 and TRBJ2-1; 8 bases align to TRBD1. This CDR3 has 15 amino acids. Losses at the gene ends were 4 bases for V and 4 bases for J; bases not matched to a gene: 7. CDR1 and CDR2 (germline): SGHNT, YYREEE (reference sequence). DNA for the CDR3: TGTGCCAGCAGCCCCGACAGGGGAAGGTACAATGAGCAGTTCTTC. Protein: CASSPDRGRYNEQFF.

This clone was observed a few times. The rearrangement joins TRBV3-1 (or the pseudogene TRBV3-2) to TRBJ2-7, with 9 bases aligning to TRBD1. The CDR3 consists of 14 residues. V dropped 4 bases and J dropped 1; count of bases not matched to a gene: 2. Germline CDR1 LGHDT, CDR2 YNNKEL (reference sequence). CDR3 amino acids: CASSLTGGSYEQYF. CDR3 in DNA: TGTGCCAGCAGCCTGACAGGGGGATCCTACGAGCAGTACTTC.

The chain employs TRBV11-2 and TRBJ1-2; the match to TRBD1 covers 11 bases. With 0 bases clipped from V and 2 bases from J, the junction kept 2 bases outside the gene matches. CDR3 length: 16 amino acids. From germline, CDR1 is SGHAT and CDR2 FQNNGV. For the CDR3, the DNA is TGTGCCAGCAGCTTAGATGGACAGGGGGCGAACTATGGCTACACCTTC. Protein product: CASSLDGQGANYGYTF.

This chain joins TRBV7-9 and TRBJ2-7; 16 bases are shared with TRBD2. This CDR3 region has 17 residues. The V gene end was trimmed by 4 bases and the J gene end by 5 bases; junction bases not matched to a gene: 8. The germline gives CDR1 SEHNR, CDR2 FQNEAQ (reference sequence). CDR3 DNA: TGTGCCAGCAGCTCCGGGACTAGCGGGAGGGCCTGGGACGAGCAGTACTTC. This translates into CASSSGTSGRAWDEQYF.

The rearrangement links TRBV2 to TRBJ2-3, with 10 nucleotides matching TRBD2. V lost 2 bases, J lost 8 bases, and 10 bases stayed unmatched. The CDR3 is made up of 16 amino acids. CDR1 is SNHLY, CDR2 FYNNEI, per germline. The CDR3 DNA sequence: TGTGCCAGCAGTGAACATGTAGCGGGAGGTTTGATTACGCAGTATTTT. This encodes CASSEHVAGGLITQYF. The whole variable domain, remainder taken from reference TRBV2 and TRBJ2-3, is EPEVTQTPSHQVTQMGQEVILRCVPISNHLYFYWYRQILGQKVEFLVSFYNNEISEKSEIFDDQFSVERPDGSNFTLKIRSTKLEDSAMYFCASSEHVAGGLITQYFGPGTRLTVL.

A remark on this clone: The sample contains more than one DNA sequence encoding this CDR3. J is TRBJ1-2 and V is TRBV5-4; 8 bases align to TRBD1. CDR1 and CDR2 from the germline V gene are SGHNT and YYREEE (reference sequence). The length of the CDR3 is 13 residues. Trimming at V came to 3 bases and at J to 8 bases, leaving 6 bases not matched to a gene. This CDR3 is CASSSQGAGGYTF. The CDR3 nucleotides are TGTGCCAGCAGCTCGCAGGGGGCGGGAGGCTACACCTTC.

The chain combines TRBV6-5 with TRBJ2-4, with 7 nucleotides matching TRBD2. The V and J ends lost 5 bases and 4 bases, in that order; junction bases with no gene match: 5. Germline CDR1 reads MNHEY; CDR2 reads SVGAGI. CDR3 length: 14 residues. CDR3 DNA: TGTGCCAGCAGTCGGTGGGGGGGTAAAAACATTCAGTACTTC. Translation: CASSRWGGKNIQYF.